The subject of this entry is one T cell receptor beta chain. The target antigen is unknown. The naive CD8 subset, CD45RO-negative cells positively selected for CCR7, excluded terminally differentiated effector memory CD45RA+ cells. Each of the donors was a healthy adult who was HIV-negative and had not had a recent acute infection or vaccination. Caucasian adults residing in Nashville, Tennessee made up all the donors. This entry is derived from a study of shared clonotypes between healthy human individuals. Study-wide results and limits: Represented diversity (both genetic and exposure-history) was limited by the small number of donors. Rarefaction analysis demonstrated incomplete sorted-subset sequencing notwithstanding large depth.

Germline V gene sequence: CDR1 SGHNT, CDR2 YYREEE (reference sequence). V lost 4 bases and J 4 bases, leaving 17 bases between the germline ends. CDR3 size: 15 residues. Measured with immunoSEQ multiplex PCR; TCRdb has only the in-frame clones, and not every one. The table has about 600,000 clones, roughly 98% seen once. V usage is TRBV5-4 and J usage is TRBJ2-5; perhaps D is TRBD1 or TRBD2 (6 bases each). This sequence was found in a man aged 25-40 years in good health. The material sequenced was naive CD8+ T cells sorted from blood. The CDR3 DNA is TGTGCCAGCAGCATCCTAGGCAGGGGAGGAGAGACCCAGTACTTC. Its protein is CASSILGRGGETQYF.